This T cell receptor (beta chain) comes out of a study of blood T cell repertoires in COVID-19. Germline V gene data show CDR1 as SEHNR and CDR2 as FQNEAQ (reference sequence). This CDR3 is 15 amino acids long. Trimming at V came to 5 bases and at J to 5 bases, leaving 9 bases not matched to a gene. Libraries were prepared by immunoSEQ multiplex PCR; TCRdb keeps only in-frame clonotypes and omits some of them. The sample has roughly 430,000 clones; around 90% are singletons. This TCR derives from a woman aged 40 to 50 with acute COVID-19. The rearrangement uses TRBV7-9 and TRBJ2-3; 8 bases match TRBD2. Sequencing input: PBMCs or T cells enriched from blood (not recorded which). The CDR3 is CASSIAGGMRDTQYF. In DNA, the CDR3 is TGTGCCAGCAGCATTGCGGGGGGCATGAGAGATACGCAGTATTTT.